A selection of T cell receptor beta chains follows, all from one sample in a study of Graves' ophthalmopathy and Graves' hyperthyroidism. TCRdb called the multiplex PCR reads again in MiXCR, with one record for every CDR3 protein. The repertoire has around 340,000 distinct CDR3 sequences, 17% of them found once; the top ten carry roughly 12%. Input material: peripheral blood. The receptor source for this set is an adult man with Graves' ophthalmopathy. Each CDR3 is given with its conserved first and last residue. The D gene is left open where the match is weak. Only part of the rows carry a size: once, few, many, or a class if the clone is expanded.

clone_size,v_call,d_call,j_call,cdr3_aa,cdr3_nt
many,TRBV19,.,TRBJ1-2,CASSIEPQSNYGYTF,TGTGCCAGTAGTATTGAGCCTCAGTCTAACTATGGCTACACCTTC
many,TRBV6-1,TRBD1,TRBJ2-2,CASSPTGVGSGELFF,TGTGCCAGCAGCCCCACAGGGGTTGGCTCCGGGGAGCTGTTTTTT
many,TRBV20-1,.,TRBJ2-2,CSASYRAPNTGELFF,TGCAGTGCTAGTTACAGGGCCCCGAACACCGGGGAGCTGTTTTTT
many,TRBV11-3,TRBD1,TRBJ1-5,CASSSRTGEGQPQHF,TGTGCCAGCAGCTCCAGGACAGGGGAGGGTCAGCCCCAGCATTTT
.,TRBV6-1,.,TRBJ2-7,CASTYPGRYEQYF,TGTGCCAGCACCTACCCGGGCCGTTACGAGCAGTACTTC
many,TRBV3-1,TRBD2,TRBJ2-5,CASSQGGTSGVQETQYF,TGTGCCAGCAGCCAAGGCGGGACTAGCGGGGTACAAGAGACCCAGTACTTC
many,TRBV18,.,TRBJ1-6,CASSPDGLATGSPLHF,TGTGCCAGCTCACCCGACGGGTTGGCAACCGGTTCACCCCTCCACTTT
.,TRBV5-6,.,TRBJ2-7,CASSLGAKGEQYF,TGTGCCAGCAGCTTGGGGGCAAAGGGGGAGCAGTACTTC
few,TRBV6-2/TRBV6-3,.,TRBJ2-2,CASSPPSLRGTGELFF,TGTGCCAGCAGTCCCCCTTCTTTACGGGGCACCGGGGAGCTGTTTTTT
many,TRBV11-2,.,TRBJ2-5,CASSRGSQETQYF,TGTGCCAGCAGCCGGGGGTCCCAAGAGACCCAGTACTTC
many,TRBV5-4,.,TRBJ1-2,CASRTFGQPRGTF,TGTGCCAGCAGAACATTCGGACAGCCCCGAGGCACCTTC
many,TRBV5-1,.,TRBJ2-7,CASSHRQGGVIEQYF,TGCGCCAGCAGCCACCGACAGGGAGGGGTAATCGAGCAGTACTTC
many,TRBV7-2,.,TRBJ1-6,CASSPRTPDNSPLHF,TGTGCCAGCAGCCCGCGGACACCCGATAATTCACCCCTCCACTTT
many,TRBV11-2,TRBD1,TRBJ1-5,CASSLQGIRQPQHF,TGTGCCAGCAGCCTACAGGGGATTCGACAGCCCCAGCATTTT
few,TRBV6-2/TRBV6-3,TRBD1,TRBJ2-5,CASSRVRWTGDETQYF,TGTGCCAGCAGCCGGGTCCGGTGGACAGGGGATGAGACCCAGTACTTC
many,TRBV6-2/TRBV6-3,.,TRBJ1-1,CASSYSLGRGGTEAFF,TGTGCCAGCAGTTACTCGCTAGGGAGGGGTGGAACTGAAGCTTTCTTT
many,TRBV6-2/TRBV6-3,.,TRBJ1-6,CASLTRTRAGFNSPLHF,TGTGCCAGCCTAACGAGGACCCGGGCAGGGTTTAATTCACCCCTCCACTTT
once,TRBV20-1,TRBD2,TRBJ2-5,CSASDPGLAEETQYF,TGCAGTGCTAGTGACCCAGGACTAGCGGAAGAGACCCAGTACTTC
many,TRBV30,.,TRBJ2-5,CAWTTDSLQETQYF,TGTGCCTGGACGACCGACAGCTTGCAAGAGACCCAGTACTTC
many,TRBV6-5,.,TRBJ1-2,CASRRTENYGYTF,TGTGCCAGCAGGAGGACGGAGAACTATGGCTACACCTTC
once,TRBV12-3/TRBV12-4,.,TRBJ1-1,CASSLRAFRGSLGTEAFF,TGTGCCAGCAGTTTACGGGCGTTCAGGGGAAGCTTGGGGACTGAAGCTTTCTTT
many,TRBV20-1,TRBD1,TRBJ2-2,CSARDAGTGSPNTGELFF,TGCAGTGCTAGAGATGCGGGGACAGGATCCCCGAACACCGGGGAGCTGTTTTTT
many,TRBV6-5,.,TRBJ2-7,CASSYSHLPYEQYF,TGTGCCAGCAGTTATTCTCATTTACCCTACGAGCAGTACTTC
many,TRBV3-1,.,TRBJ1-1,CASSQGSNTEAFF,TGTGCCAGCAGCCAAGGGTCGAACACTGAAGCTTTCTTT
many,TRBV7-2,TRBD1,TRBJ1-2,CASSLRTGVGYTF,TGTGCCAGCAGCCTTAGGACAGGGGTTGGCTACACCTTC
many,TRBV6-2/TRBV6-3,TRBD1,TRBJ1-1,CASSYRQMARGHGTEAFF,TGTGCCAGCAGTTACCGACAAATGGCCAGGGGGCACGGCACTGAAGCTTTCTTT
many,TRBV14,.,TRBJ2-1,CASSHVLVFVAAYNEQFF,TGTGCCAGCAGCCATGTGTTAGTATTCGTGGCGGCCTACAATGAGCAGTTCTTC
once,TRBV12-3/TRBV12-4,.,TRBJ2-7,CASSLGMPYEQYF,TGTGCCAGCAGTTTAGGGATGCCTTACGAGCAGTACTTC
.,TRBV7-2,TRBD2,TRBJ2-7,CASSEAGLAGYEQYF,TGTGCCAGCAGCGAAGCGGGACTAGCGGGCTACGAGCAGTACTTC
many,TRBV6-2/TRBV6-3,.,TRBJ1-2,CASSSGTHYGYTF,TGTGCCAGCAGTTCCGGGACACACTATGGCTACACCTTC
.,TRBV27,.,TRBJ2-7,CASSELTRVYEQYF,TGTGCCAGCAGTGAGCTTACCCGGGTTTACGAGCAGTACTTC
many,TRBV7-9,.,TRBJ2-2,CASSLRVGELFF,TGTGCCAGCAGCTTACGGGTCGGGGAGCTGTTTTTT
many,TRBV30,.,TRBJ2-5,CAWSTMRHPVQETQYF,TGTGCCTGGAGTACAATGAGACACCCCGTCCAAGAGACCCAGTACTTC
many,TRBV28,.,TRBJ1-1,CASRKQGISAEAFF,TGTGCCAGCAGGAAACAGGGTATTAGCGCTGAAGCTTTCTTT
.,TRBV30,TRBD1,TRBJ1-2,CAWRRETGSGYTF,TGTGCCTGGAGACGAGAGACAGGGTCCGGCTACACCTTC
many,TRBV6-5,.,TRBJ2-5,CASSYSRRASSGETQYF,TGTGCCAGCAGTTACTCGCGACGGGCGAGCTCGGGAGAGACCCAGTACTTC
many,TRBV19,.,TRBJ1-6,CASSRVAGAGMDSPLHF,TGTGCCAGTAGTAGAGTTGCCGGGGCCGGCATGGACTCACCCCTCCACTTT
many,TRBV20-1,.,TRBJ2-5,CSASRTPGETQYF,TGCAGTGCTAGCCGGACGCCGGGGGAGACCCAGTACTTC
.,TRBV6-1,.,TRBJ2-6,CASSRGVSGANVLTF,TGTGCCAGCTCCCGGGGAGTCTCTGGGGCCAACGTCCTGACTTTC
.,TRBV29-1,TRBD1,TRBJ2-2,CSVEYRGSGELFF,TGCAGCGTTGAATACAGGGGCTCCGGGGAGCTGTTTTTT
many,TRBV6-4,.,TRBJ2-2,CASRPDRLWTRMNTGELFF,TGTGCCAGCAGACCCGACAGGCTGTGGACTAGGATGAACACCGGGGAGCTGTTTTTT